A single sample is the source of the 13 T cell receptor beta chains below, sequenced in a study of T cell changes during pregnancy in multiple sclerosis. TCRdb's table, derived via immunoSEQ multiplex PCR, lists solely in-frame clones and lacks some. Among about 54,000 clones listed, more than 90% were seen once. The sample was peripheral blood, taken after pregnancy. The receptors come from a female donor in good health, enrolled as a control in a pregnancy study.

On this clone itself: Other DNA sequences in this specimen translate into the identical CDR3. The V and J genes are TRBV18 and TRBJ1-1; 9 bases are shared with TRBD1. Trimming cost V 6 bases and J 5 bases; bases outside gene matches: 7. The germline V gene encodes CDR1 KGHSH and CDR2 LQKENI. The CDR3 runs 14 residues. CDR3 coding DNA: TGTGCCAGCTCCCCCACAGGGGGCGAGACTGAAGCTTTCTTT. Translation gives CASSPTGGETEAFF.

V is TRBV19 and J is TRBJ2-6; D is possibly TRBD2 (5 bases). Germline-derived CDR1 and CDR2 are LNHDA and SQIVND (reference sequence). This CDR3 is 15 amino acids long. Trimming removed 4 bases from V and 0 bases from J, with 7 bases in between. CDR3: CASSTRGSGANVLTF. The CDR3 bases are TGTGCCAGTAGTACTCGGGGCTCTGGGGCCAACGTCCTGACTTTC.

The V and J genes are TRBV25-1 and TRBJ2-5; 8 bases agree with TRBD1. This CDR3 is 16 amino acids long. The germline CDR1 and CDR2 sequences are MGHDK and SYGVNS. The junction had 6 bases not matched to a gene; V was cut back by 3 bases and J by 0 bases. CDR3 nucleotide sequence: TGTGCCAGCAGTGATAGGGACAGGCAGTACCAAGAGACCCAGTACTTC. This sequence encodes CASSDRDRQYQETQYF.

The chain employs TRBV4-3 and TRBJ1-2, with 8 bases lining up with TRBD1. Germline values: CDR1 LGHNA, CDR2 YSLEER. The CDR3 is made up of 13 amino acids. Trimming at V came to 4 bases and at J to 4 bases, leaving 2 bases not matched to a gene. The CDR3 is CASSPDRGYGYTF. For the CDR3, the DNA is TGCGCCAGCAGCCCTGACAGGGGCTATGGCTACACCTTC.

The chain links TRBV11-2 to TRBJ2-7, with 12 bases that match TRBD2. The trim removed 7 bases at V and 2 bases at J, leaving 6 bases unmatched. Germline values: CDR1 SGHAT, CDR2 FQNNGV. The CDR3 consists of 15 residues. Here the CDR3 DNA reads TGTGCCAGCATAAAGGGACTAGCGGGCCCCTACGAGCAGTACTTC. Its protein is CASIKGLAGPYEQYF.

The genes are TRBV6-1 and TRBJ1-5; 8 bases fit TRBD1. This CDR3 region has 16 residues. CDR1 and CDR2 (germline): MNHNS, SASEGT. J gave up 4 bases and V 0 bases, and 5 bases lay outside the gene matches. In DNA form, the CDR3 reads TGTGCCAGCAGTGAAGCCTCCAGGGGGCGGAATCAGCCCCAGCATTTT. Its protein is CASSEASRGRNQPQHF.

J is TRBJ1-1 and V is TRBV28; D is uncertain. The length of the CDR3 is 12 residues. Germline V gene lookup returns CDR1 MDHEN and CDR2 SYDVKM. The V end was cut by 11 bases, the J end by 6 bases, with 16 bases between. The DNA of the CDR3 is TGTGCCGCTCGAGTTGGGAGCGCTGAAGCTTTCTTT. This translates into CAARVGSAEAFF.

The chain recombines TRBV19 with TRBJ2-3; TRBD1 is a possible D gene (6 bases). CDR1 is LNHDA, CDR2 SQIVND, per germline (reference sequence). The V end lost 7 bases, the J end lost 4 bases, and 18 bases lay between the germline ends. The CDR3 length is 15 residues. This CDR3 reads CASKDGQFHPDTQYF. The CDR3 region has the DNA TGTGCCAGTAAAGATGGACAGTTTCATCCAGATACGCAGTATTTT.

The J gene is TRBJ2-7, the V gene TRBV28; TRBD2 matches 10 bases. This CDR3 comprises 15 residues. V lost 7 bases and J lost 2; bases outside the gene matches: 8. Germline assignment: CDR1 MDHEN and CDR2 SYDVKM. The CDR3 DNA follows: TGTGCCAGCACAAAATCTAGCGGGGGACCCTACGAGCAGTACTTC. This sequence encodes CASTKSSGGPYEQYF.

The V call is TRBV5-1, the J call TRBJ2-2; 7 bases align to TRBD2. Germline V gives CDR1 SGHRS, CDR2 YFSETQ. Unmatched junction bases numbered 4, after V lost 4 bases and J lost 4 bases. The CDR3 runs 14 residues. CDR3 nucleotide sequence: TGCGCCAGCAGCCGGACTAGGACCACCGGGGAGCTGTTTTTT. Protein: CASSRTRTTGELFF.

The genes are TRBV5-4 and TRBJ2-3; a weak D match, TRBD1 (5 bases). The length of the CDR3 is 15 residues. Germline V gene lookup returns CDR1 SGHNT and CDR2 YYREEE (reference sequence). V lost 3 bases to trimming and J lost 0 bases, with 11 bases between them. CDR3 DNA sequence: TGTGCCAGCAGCTGGCTCGACAGCAGCACAGATACGCAGTATTTT. Translated, it gives CASSWLDSSTDTQYF. Based on the CDR3 plus reference TRBV5-4 and TRBJ2-3, the full variable domain is ETGVTQSPTHLIKTRGQQVTLRCSSQSGHNTVSWYQQALGQGPQFIFQYYREEENGRGNFPPRFSGLQFPNYSSELNVNALELDDSALYLCASSWLDSSTDTQYFGPGTRLTVL.

The chain carries TRBV11-2 and TRBJ2-7, with D hard to call. Trimming left V 1 base short and J 6 bases short, with 13 bases between. Germline V gene data show CDR1 as SGHAT and CDR2 as FQNNGV. This CDR3 is built from 14 residues. CDR3 sequence: CASSLAFLPFEQYF. In DNA, the CDR3 is TGTGCCAGCAGCTTAGCCTTCCTCCCCTTCGAGCAGTACTTC.

The V and J genes are TRBV5-1 and TRBJ1-4; 9 nucleotides line up with TRBD1. CDR3 length equals 15 residues. V was clipped by 0 bases and J by 4 bases; unmatched bases: 1. Germline values: CDR1 SGHRS, CDR2 YFSETQ. The DNA of the CDR3 is TGCGCCAGCAGCTTGGTGGGACAGGGTAATGAAAAACTGTTTTTT. Translation: CASSLVGQGNEKLFF.